These 27 T cell receptor beta chains were sequenced from one sample in a study of T cells expressing NK-cell markers. TCRdb re-called the 5' RACE reads, yielding one record per CDR3 amino acid sequence without DNA. With 400,000 to 550,000 distinct CDR3 sequences in the sample, the ten largest clones hold approximately 7%. Material for sequencing was blood T cells: a sorted CD56 or NKG2C T cell subset, CD4+ or CD8+ T cells, or bulk PBMC T cells (not recorded which). The receptors were sampled from a woman aged 18-70 years in good health.

CDR3 in amino acids: CASSLWGINNEQFF. The chain is built from TRBV7-2 and TRBJ2-1; the D call of TRBD1 rests on TCRdb alone, since no DNA is present to check it. Germline CDR1 and CDR2: SGHTA and FQGNSA. This CDR3 is built from 14 residues.

V gene TRBV7-2 combines with J gene TRBJ1-1; TCRdb gives TRBD1 as the D gene, but with no DNA this cannot be confirmed. Germline V gene data show CDR1 as SGHTA and CDR2 as FQGNSA. The CDR3 spans 13 residues. The CDR3 sequence: CASSFSDRGEAFF. Variable domain in full (rest from reference TRBV7-2 and TRBJ1-1): GAGVSQSPSNKVTEKGKDVELRCDPISGHTALYWYRQSLGQGLEFLIYFQGNSAPDKSGLPSDRFSAERTGGSVSTLTIQRTQQEDSAVYLCASSFSDRGEAFFGQGTRLTVV.

The chain joins TRBV5-1 to TRBJ1-4; TCRdb indicates TRBD1, and absent DNA this call remains unverified. Looked up from germline, CDR1 is SGHRS and CDR2 is YFSETQ. There are 14 residues in the CDR3. CDR3: CASSLDGGGEKLFF.

This chain links TRBV5-1 with TRBJ1-1; TCRdb returns TRBD1, unconfirmable since there is no DNA. Per the germline V gene, CDR1 is SGHRS and CDR2 is YFSETQ. The CDR3 is made up of 17 amino acids. The CDR3 loop is CASSLNGTPQRNTEAFF.

This chain links TRBV6-1 with TRBJ2-3. This CDR3 has 13 amino acids. Germline V gene sequence: CDR1 MNHNS, CDR2 SASEGT. Here the CDR3 reads CASRLGGTDTQYF.

The J gene is TRBJ2-1, the V gene TRBV12-5. The CDR3 is 12 residues long. Per the germline V gene, CDR1 is LGHNT and CDR2 is FRNRAP. The CDR3 here is CASGLVEWEQFF.

The chain joins TRBV21-1 to TRBJ2-3; as DNA is missing, the TRBD2 call by TCRdb cannot be tested. TRBV21-1 is an annotated pseudogene. The CDR3 runs 15 residues. CDR3 loop: CASREVGEGTDTQYF.

V is TRBV12-3 or TRBV12-4 and J is TRBJ1-1; TCRdb indicates TRBD1, and absent DNA this call remains unverified. The CDR3 consists of 15 residues. The CDR3 sequence: CASSFDRVMNTEAFF.

V usage is TRBV6-4 and J usage is TRBJ1-2; lacking DNA, the TRBD1 call made by TCRdb goes unchecked. The CDR3 loop spans 14 amino acids. CDR1 is MRHNA, CDR2 SNTAGT, per germline. This CDR3 is CASSDSPGVKGYTF.

The V gene is TRBV30, the J gene TRBJ2-1. In germline, CDR1 is GTSNPN, CDR2 SVGIG (reference sequence). CDR3 length: 11 residues. This CDR3 is CAWSGGNEQFF.

This chain links TRBV28 with TRBJ1-5. Germline loops: CDR1 MDHEN, CDR2 SYDVKM. This CDR3 comprises 11 residues. The CDR3 spells CASRMGQPQHF.

The V gene is TRBV7-3, the J gene TRBJ2-5. The CDR3 covers 13 residues. CDR1 and CDR2 (germline): SGHTA, FQGTGA. CDR3 loop: CASSLTARETQYF.

This chain uses TRBV7-2 with TRBJ1-3. The germline gives CDR1 SGHTA, CDR2 FQGNSA. This CDR3 has 13 amino acids. The CDR3 loop is CASSLLTGNTIYF.

V gene TRBV29-1 combines with J gene TRBJ2-1; TCRdb calls TRBD1, which cannot be checked without DNA. The CDR3 loop spans 13 amino acids. CDR1 is SQVTM, CDR2 ANQGSEA, per germline. The CDR3 region is CSVIRDERNEQFF.

This sequence joins TRBV5-1 and TRBJ2-5; TCRdb outputs TRBD2, but without DNA this stays unchecked. This CDR3 region has 15 residues. Germline loops: CDR1 SGHRS, CDR2 YFSETQ. The CDR3 is CASSVRLANQETQYF.

The CDR3 sequence: CASSLQQGYNQPQHF. V is TRBV7-2 and J is TRBJ1-5; TCRdb selects TRBD1, and the lack of DNA leaves this call unchecked. Looked up from germline, CDR1 is SGHTA and CDR2 is FQGNSA. CDR3 size: 15 residues.

The V gene is TRBV18, the J gene TRBJ2-3; TCRdb's D call, TRBD2, is unchecked because there is no DNA. This CDR3 is 17 amino acids long. CDR1 is KGHSH, CDR2 LQKENI, per germline. CDR3 region: CASSPQYGTSMADTQYF. Looking up the rest from reference TRBV18 and TRBJ2-3 gives the full variable domain: NAGVMQNPRHLVRRRGQEARLRCSPMKGHSHVYWYRQLPEEGLKFMVYLQKENIIDESGMPKERFSAEFPKEGPSILRIQQVVRGDSAAYFCASSPQYGTSMADTQYFGPGTRLTVL.

The CDR3 loop reads CASSLAAQSGYTF. This sequence joins TRBV7-9 and TRBJ1-2. Germline V gene data show CDR1 as SEHNR and CDR2 as FQNEAQ (reference sequence). CDR3 length: 13 amino acids.

The V and J genes are TRBV5-1 and TRBJ2-3. The CDR3 contains 14 residues. Germline CDR1 reads SGHRS; CDR2 reads YFSETQ. The CDR3 loop reads CASSLVTNTDTQYF.

This chain links TRBV12-3 or TRBV12-4 with TRBJ2-5; TCRdb names TRBD1, which stays unverified in the absence of DNA. The CDR3 covers 13 residues. The CDR3 reads CASRRTVPETQYF.

The J gene is TRBJ2-2, the V gene TRBV5-6; TCRdb proposes TRBD1, but this gene call is untestable without DNA. Germline V gene lookup returns CDR1 SGHDT and CDR2 YYEEEE. This CDR3 contains 15 residues. CDR3 loop: CASSLELGGSGELFF.

J is TRBJ1-2 and V is TRBV29-1; as DNA is missing, the TRBD1 call by TCRdb cannot be tested. CDR1 and CDR2 (germline): SQVTM, ANQGSEA. The length of the CDR3 is 14 residues. This chain's CDR3 is CSVEWGTGTYGYTF. Variable domain in full (rest from reference TRBV29-1 and TRBJ1-2): SAVISQKPSRDICQRGTSLTIQCQVDSQVTMMFWYRQQPGQSLTLIATANQGSEATYESGFVIDKFPISRPNLTFSTLTVSNMSPEDSSIYLCSVEWGTGTYGYTFGSGTRLTVV.

This chain connects TRBV28 to TRBJ2-7; absent DNA, TCRdb's TRBD2 call cannot be checked. Germline V gives CDR1 MDHEN, CDR2 SYDVKM. The length of the CDR3 is 13 residues. CDR3 sequence reads: CASSLVGWGEQYF. Looking up the rest from reference TRBV28 and TRBJ2-7 gives the full variable domain: DVKVTQSSRYLVKRTGEKVFLECVQDMDHENMFWYRQDPGLGLRLIYFSYDVKMKEKGDIPEGYSVSREKKERFSLILESASTNQTSMYLCASSLVGWGEQYFGPGTRLTVT.

V usage is TRBV3-1 and J usage is TRBJ2-1. Germline V gene sequence: CDR1 LGHDT, CDR2 YNNKEL (reference sequence). This CDR3 has 17 residues. CDR3 region: CASSQAYGSSSYNEQFF.

The gene calls are TRBV7-9 and TRBJ1-4. CDR3 size: 13 residues. Germline V gene sequence: CDR1 SEHNR, CDR2 FQNEAQ (reference sequence). The CDR3 here is CASSLDLNEKLFF.

Here the CDR3 reads CASSSTDRFYEQYF. The chain couples TRBV7-9 to TRBJ2-7; TCRdb lists TRBD1, though no DNA is available to test this call. CDR1 and CDR2 from the germline V gene are SEHNR and FQNEAQ (reference sequence). The CDR3 extends over 14 amino acids.

The chain couples TRBV28 to TRBJ2-1; TCRdb gives TRBD1 as the D gene, but with no DNA this cannot be confirmed. Germline V gives CDR1 MDHEN, CDR2 SYDVKM. The CDR3 is 15 amino acids. The CDR3 here is CASSPRQGRRNEQFF.